The clone carrying this TCR beta chain appeared once. In the authors' methods: Reference gene primers were amplified, and this amplification served to estimate nucleated cell counts. Using immunoSEQ multiplex PCR, the repertoire was profiled, and TCRdb retains in-frame clones only, with some absent. V, J and clone size are those of that table, while D and trimming were read from the DNA. The data hold 270,000 or so clones, with roughly 84% observed a single time. V was pared by 2 bases and J by 7 bases, with 12 bases between. The germline gives CDR1 MDHEN, CDR2 SYDVKM. The CDR3 is 14 amino acids. Resolution of symptoms, clearance, or two negative PCRs was present in recovered Cohort 3 donors. These data belong to a study of blood T cell repertoires in COVID-19. Across the study: PBMCs, B-cell-depleted T cells, or T cells were the source of the cDNA or gDNA that made up the material.

The chain links TRBV28 to TRBJ2-1; D not resolved. This TCR derives from a man aged 45 to 65 who had recovered from COVID-19. Source material: PBMCs or T cells enriched from blood (not recorded which). This chain's CDR3 is CASSLLQVINEQFF. DNA for the CDR3: TGTGCCAGCAGTTTACTCCAGGTCATAAATGAGCAGTTCTTC.